These 20 T cell receptor beta chains came from one sample sequenced in a study of blood T cell repertoires in COVID-19. Clones were sequenced by immunoSEQ multiplex PCR, and TCRdb holds only the in-frame ones, with some missing. The repertoire holds 150,000 to 200,000 clones, with approximately 82% as singletons. Source material: PBMCs or T cells enriched from blood (not recorded which). These TCRs come from a man aged 45-65 years who had recovered from COVID-19.

The rearrangement links TRBV7-9 to TRBJ2-2, with D possibly being TRBD2 (7 bases). This CDR3 has 16 residues. CDR1 is SEHNR and CDR2 is FQNEAQ in the germline V gene (reference sequence). The V end lost 5 bases, the J end lost 2 bases, and 15 bases lay between the germline ends. CDR3 sequence reads: CASSEREGGNTGELFF. For the CDR3, the DNA is TGTGCCAGCAGCGAGAGGGAGGGGGGAAACACCGGGGAGCTGTTTTTT.

The V and J genes are TRBV18 and TRBJ2-1, with a weak D call TRBD2 (6 bases). CDR3 length equals 16 residues. The V end was cut by 4 bases, the J end by 3 bases, with 16 bases between. Germline-derived CDR1 and CDR2 are KGHSH and LQKENI. CDR3 region: CASSRGGDQGYNEQFF. The CDR3, as DNA: TGTGCCAGCTCACGGGGCGGGGACCAGGGCTACAATGAGCAGTTCTTC.

The chain couples TRBV4-1 to TRBJ1-4, with TRBD1 identical over 8 bases. The germline V gene has CDR1 MGHRA and CDR2 YSYEKL. J was trimmed by 8 bases and V by 4 bases; bases with no gene match: 12. This CDR3 region has 16 residues. The CDR3 nucleotides are TGCGCCAGCAGCCCCCAGGGCGGGACAGGAGGAGAAAAACTGTTTTTT. This codes for CASSPQGGTGGEKLFF.

The rearrangement joins TRBV18 to TRBJ1-1, with a possible D match to TRBD1 (5 bases). The CDR3 is 16 residues long. V was pared by 4 bases and J by 2 bases, with 17 bases between. In germline, CDR1 is KGHSH, CDR2 LQKENI. The CDR3 DNA is TGTGCCAGCTCACTAAACGCAGGGTTAGTAAACACTGAAGCTTTCTTT. Encoded protein: CASSLNAGLVNTEAFF.

This chain joins TRBV5-1 and TRBJ2-7, with D possibly matching TRBD2 (6 bases). Germline V gives CDR1 SGHRS, CDR2 YFSETQ. V shed 4 bases and J shed 3 bases, with 20 bases lying between them. The CDR3 contains 16 residues. Written as DNA, the CDR3 is TGCGCCAGCAGCCCCTCCGGGACTCGAAACTTCTACGAGCAGTACTTC. Translated: CASSPSGTRNFYEQYF.

This clone was recorded a few times. The gene calls are TRBV7-8 and TRBJ1-5; no clear D. CDR3 length: 14 amino acids. Between the trimmed V and J ends, which lost 3 bases and 9 bases, there was a span of 15 bases. Germline CDR1 is SGHVS and CDR2 is FQNEAQ. CDR3 sequence (DNA): TGTGCCAGCAGCTTCCAGACCGCGGAAGGGCCCCAGCATTTT. Encoded protein: CASSFQTAEGPQHF.

The chain uses TRBV29-1 and TRBJ1-1; D is possibly TRBD1 (6 bases). V was pared by 8 bases and J by 0 bases, with 19 bases between. Germline CDR1 reads SQVTM; CDR2 reads ANQGSEA. The CDR3 runs to 15 residues. The CDR3 nucleotides are TGCAGCACCAAGGAAGGGGGAGGGATGAACACTGAAGCTTTCTTT. Protein sequence: CSTKEGGGMNTEAFF.

The genes are TRBV6-5 and TRBJ1-5, with 7 bases matching TRBD1. Germline V gene sequence: CDR1 MNHEY, CDR2 SVGAGI. V lost 7 bases and J lost 4; bases outside the gene matches: 4. This CDR3 spans 13 amino acids. In DNA, the CDR3 is TGTGCCAGCAAAACAGGGGTAAATCAGCCCCAGCATTTT. Translation gives CASKTGVNQPQHF.

The rearrangement links TRBV5-6 to TRBJ1-2, with TRBD1 matching 11 bases. The J segment lost 8 bases and the V segment lost 4 bases, leaving 10 bases of the junction unmatched. The CDR3 is 15 amino acids. CDR1 and CDR2 from the germline V gene are SGHDT and YYEEEE. Written as DNA, the CDR3 is TGTGCCAGCAGCATCGGACAGGGGGCCTTTGAGGGCTACACCTTC. Its translation: CASSIGQGAFEGYTF.

The chain is built from TRBV14 and TRBJ2-7, with 7 nucleotides matching TRBD1. The CDR3 covers 16 residues. V shed 3 bases, J shed 2 bases, and the junction held 10 bases outside the gene matches. CDR1 SGHDN and CDR2 FVKESK come from the germline V gene. The CDR3 DNA reads TGTGCCAGCAGCCAGGATAGGGGGCTGTTAACCTACGAGCAGTACTTC. It translates to CASSQDRGLLTYEQYF.

This clone occurred a few times. This chain uses TRBV12-3 or TRBV12-4 with TRBJ1-5; a weak D match, TRBD1 (5 bases). The CDR3 spans 13 residues. Deletions cut 4 bases from V and 6 bases from J, with 10 bases between. CDR3 nucleotide sequence: TGTGCCAGCAGTTCCACAAGGGGTCAGCCCCAGCATTTT. Protein product: CASSSTRGQPQHF.

This clone was seen only a few times. The V call is TRBV15, the J call TRBJ1-5, with D maybe TRBD1 (6 bases). The V end lost 0 bases, the J end lost 9 bases, and 18 bases lay between the germline ends. Germline V gene sequence: CDR1 LNHNV, CDR2 YYDKDF (reference sequence). CDR3 length: 16 residues. The CDR3 DNA follows: TGTGCCACCAGCAGAGATGGGGGCAACCTTCCAGGGCCCCAGCATTTT. This gives the protein CATSRDGGNLPGPQHF.

This clone was seen a single time. The chain joins TRBV2 to TRBJ2-1; 10 nucleotides match TRBD2. There are 15 residues in the CDR3. J lost 9 bases, V lost 3 bases, and 8 bases had no gene match. CDR1 is SNHLY, CDR2 FYNNEI, per germline. Written as DNA, the CDR3 is TGTGCCAGCAGTGAGTTAGGGCTAGCGGGGGTTGAGCAGTTCTTC. Encoded protein: CASSELGLAGVEQFF. The entire variable domain, with the rest obtained from reference TRBV2 and TRBJ2-1, is as follows: EPEVTQTPSHQVTQMGQEVILRCVPISNHLYFYWYRQILGQKVEFLVSFYNNEISEKSEIFDDQFSVERPDGSNFTLKIRSTKLEDSAMYFCASSELGLAGVEQFFGPGTRLTVL.

The chain links TRBV5-1 to TRBJ1-2, with 9 bases lining up with TRBD1. CDR3 length equals 15 residues. CDR1 SGHRS and CDR2 YFSETQ come from the germline V gene. With 1 base clipped from V and 4 bases from J, the junction kept 5 bases outside the gene matches. DNA of the CDR3: TGCGCCAGCAGCTTGTCGGGACAGGGTGTCTATGGCTACACCTTC. Protein product: CASSLSGQGVYGYTF.

This CDR3 reads CASSYPAGGGTEAFF. The CDR3 DNA is TGTGCCAGCAGTTACCCCGCCGGGGGGGGCACTGAAGCTTTCTTT. This chain links TRBV6-5 with TRBJ1-1; perhaps TRBD1 as D (5 bases). Germline lookup yields CDR1 MNHEY and CDR2 SVGAGI. Trimming pared 2 bases from V and 4 bases from J, leaving 14 bases between. The length of the CDR3 is 15 residues.

This chain connects TRBV29-1 to TRBJ1-4; 8 bases are shared with TRBD1. Trimming removed 4 bases from V and 5 bases from J; junction bases left unmatched: 6. The CDR3 loop spans 14 amino acids. CDR1 and CDR2 from the germline V gene are SQVTM and ANQGSEA. CDR3 coding DNA: TGCAGCGTTGGGGGGACAGGTTGGAATGAAAAACTGTTTTTT. Its translation is CSVGGTGWNEKLFF.

This sequence joins TRBV2 and TRBJ1-6; D may be TRBD1 (6 bases). The germline V gene has CDR1 SNHLY and CDR2 FYNNEI. Deletions cut 4 bases from V and 6 bases from J, with 7 bases between. The CDR3 length is 13 residues. CDR3 residues: CASSGTVNSPLHF. For the CDR3, the DNA is TGTGCCAGCAGTGGGACAGTTAATTCACCCCTCCACTTT.

The rearrangement uses TRBV5-1 and TRBJ2-5, with 7 bases that match TRBD1. This CDR3 has 15 amino acids. The germline gives CDR1 SGHRS, CDR2 YFSETQ. With V trimmed by 5 bases and J by 0 bases, 7 bases remained unmatched. The CDR3 region has the DNA TGCGCCAGCAGGCTTTGGGACAGACACCAAGAGACCCAGTACTTC. It codes for CASRLWDRHQETQYF.

The J gene is TRBJ1-2, the V gene TRBV7-6, with 9 positions matching TRBD1. The CDR3 contains 12 residues. Germline loops: CDR1 SGHVS, CDR2 FNYEAQ. The CDR3 sequence is CATGTGNYGYTF. For the CDR3, the DNA is TGTGCTACCGGGACAGGGAACTATGGCTACACCTTC.

The genes are TRBV2 and TRBJ2-7, with TRBD1 as a possible D gene (6 bases). V was clipped by 6 bases and J by 0 bases, with 18 bases between them. CDR1 is SNHLY and CDR2 is FYNNEI in the germline V gene. This CDR3 contains 16 residues. CDR3 sequence (DNA): TGTGCCAGCAGGATAAAGGGGGTCTCCAGCTCCTACGAGCAGTACTTC. Amino acids: CASRIKGVSSSYEQYF.